This T cell receptor beta chain was found in a study of cytomegalovirus exposure and HLA in healthy donors. V shed 6 bases and J 2 bases; nucleotides not matched to a gene: 10. CDR1 is ENHRY, CDR2 SYGVKD, per germline. CDR3 length: 16 residues. 60 Vbeta and 13 Jbeta primers were used in PCR. Authors' methods: Later, roughly 86 million unique TCR beta chains were counted in an analysis, and about 12 million of them were shared. Some clones are missing from TCRdb's copy, which holds only in-frame ones; the method was immunoSEQ multiplex PCR. V, J and clone size are those of that table, while D and trimming were read from the DNA. This table holds some 150,000 clones, less than 85% found once. As to this clone: Its antigen remains unidentified.

Overall study findings and caveats: Earlier analysis yielded a pattern in which most TCR beta V segments were productive about 90% or about 30% of the time. According to a later analysis, donors in an Asian-associated ancestry cluster reportedly had fewer N-insertions than the roughly 670-donor mean. At a 0.05 false discovery rate, a later analysis found 16,951 TCR beta sequences to be associated with HLA alleles.

The clonotype originates from a middle-aged man in good health and CMV-seronegative. The chain is built from TRBV10-3 and TRBJ2-3, with 8 bases matching TRBD1. Sequencing was performed on PBMCs. The CDR3 nucleotides are TGTGCCATCAGCCTTGCGTGGACAGGGACCACAGATACGCAGTATTTT. Amino acids: CAISLAWTGTTDTQYF.